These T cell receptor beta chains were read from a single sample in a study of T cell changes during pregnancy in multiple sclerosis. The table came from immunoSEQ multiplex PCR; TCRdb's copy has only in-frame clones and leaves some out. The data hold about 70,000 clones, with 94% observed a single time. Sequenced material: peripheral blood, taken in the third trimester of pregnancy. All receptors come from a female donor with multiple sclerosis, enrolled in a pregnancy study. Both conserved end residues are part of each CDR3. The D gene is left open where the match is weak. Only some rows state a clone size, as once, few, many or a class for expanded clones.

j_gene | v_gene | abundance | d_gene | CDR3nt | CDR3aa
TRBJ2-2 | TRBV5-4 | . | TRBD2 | TGTGCCAGCAGTATTAGCGGGGGCACCGGGGAGCTGTTTTTT | CASSISGGTGELFF
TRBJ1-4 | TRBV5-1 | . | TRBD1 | TGCGCCAGCAGCCGGGACAGGGAACGGGAAAAACTGTTTTTT | CASSRDREREKLFF
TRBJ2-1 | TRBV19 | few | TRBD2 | TGTGCCAGTAGTAGCGGGGGGGGTGTCAATGAGCAGTTCTTC | CASSSGGGVNEQFF
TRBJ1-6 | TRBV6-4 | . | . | TGTGCCAGCAGTGACGACGAGGGCTATAATTCACCCCTCCACTTT | CASSDDEGYNSPLHF
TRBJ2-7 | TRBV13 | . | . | TGTGCCAGCAGCCTAGAACGAGAGGTAAACGAGCAGTACTTC | CASSLEREVNEQYF
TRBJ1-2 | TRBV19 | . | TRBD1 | TGTGCCAGTAGTTCGATCTCCGGGACAGAGGGGGCTAACTATGGCTACACCTTC | CASSSISGTEGANYGYTF
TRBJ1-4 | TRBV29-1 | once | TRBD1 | TGCAGCGTACCGGGACAGGGAAATGAAAAACTGTTTTTT | CSVPGQGNEKLFF
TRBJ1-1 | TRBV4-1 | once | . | TGCGCCAGCAGCCAAACAGGGACCCCGACGAACACTGAAGCTTTCTTT | CASSQTGTPTNTEAFF
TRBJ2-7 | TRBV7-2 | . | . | TGTGCCAGCAGCCAATATTTACTCGGGGGAAGCGAGCAGTACTTC | CASSQYLLGGSEQYF
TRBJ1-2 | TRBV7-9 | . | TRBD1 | TGTGCCAGCAGCTTAGGACAGGGCTATGGCTACACCTTC | CASSLGQGYGYTF
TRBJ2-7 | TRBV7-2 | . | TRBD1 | TGTGCCAGCTCACCGGCCGGGACAGGGGGGCTGAGGGAGCAGTACTTC | CASSPAGTGGLREQYF
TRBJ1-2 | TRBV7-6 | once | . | TGTGCCAGCAGCGTACAGGGTAACTATGGCTACACCTTC | CASSVQGNYGYTF
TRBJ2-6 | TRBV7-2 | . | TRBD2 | TGTGCCAGCAGCCTGGGACTAGCGGGGATTTCTGGGGCCAACGTCCTGACTTTC | CASSLGLAGISGANVLTF
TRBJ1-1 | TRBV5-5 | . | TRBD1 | TGTGCCAGCAGCCGACAGGGGCGGCTGAACACTGAAGCTTTCTTT | CASSRQGRLNTEAFF
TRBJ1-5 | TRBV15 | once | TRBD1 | TGTGCCACCAGCAGAGGGGGGGGGACAGGAACCCAGCCCCAGCATTTT | CATSRGGGTGTQPQHF
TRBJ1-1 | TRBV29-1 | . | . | TGCAGCGTTGTTGTCAGACAGAACACTGAAGCTTTCTTT | CSVVVRQNTEAFF
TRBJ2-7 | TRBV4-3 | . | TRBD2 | TGCGCCAGCAGCGGTGCGGGGGAGGACGAGCAGTACTTC | CASSGAGEDEQYF
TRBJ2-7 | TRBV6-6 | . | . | TGTGCCAGCAGTTACTCGCCAGGCTCCTACGAGCAGTACTTC | CASSYSPGSYEQYF
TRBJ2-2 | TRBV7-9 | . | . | TGTGCCAGCAGCTTAGCCTGGGGCTCCGGGGAGCTGTTTTTT | CASSLAWGSGELFF
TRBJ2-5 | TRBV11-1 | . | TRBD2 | TGTGCCAGCAGCTTATTCCTAGCGGGGGTAGAGACCCAGTACTTC | CASSLFLAGVETQYF
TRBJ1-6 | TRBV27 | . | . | TGTGCCAGCAGTTCGGCAGGGGAACCTTCACCCCTCCACTTT | CASSSAGEPSPLHF
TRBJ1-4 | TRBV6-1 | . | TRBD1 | TGTGCCAGCAGAGACACAGGGGTGGCAGGTAAACTGTTTTTT | CASRDTGVAGKLFF
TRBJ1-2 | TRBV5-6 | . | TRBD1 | TGTGCCAGCAGCGTCCAGGGGGACTATGGCTACACCTTC | CASSVQGDYGYTF
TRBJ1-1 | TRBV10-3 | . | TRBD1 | TGTGCCATCACATTGACAGGGGTCATGAACACTGAAGCTTTCTTT | CAITLTGVMNTEAFF
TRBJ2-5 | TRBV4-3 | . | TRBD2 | TGCGCCAGCAGCCAAGATGCGGCTAGCGGGGGGGAGACCCAGTACTTC | CASSQDAASGGETQYF
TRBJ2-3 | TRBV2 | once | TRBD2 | TGTGCCAGCTTGGCGGGGGGGATGGATACGCAGTATTTT | CASLAGGMDTQYF
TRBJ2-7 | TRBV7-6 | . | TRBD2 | TGTGCCAGCAGCTTACAACCCGGGGGGGCTGCGGAGCAGTACTTC | CASSLQPGGAAEQYF
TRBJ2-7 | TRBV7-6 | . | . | TGTGCCAGCAGCCCGCGGCTAGCGAGCGAGCAGTACTTC | CASSPRLASEQYF
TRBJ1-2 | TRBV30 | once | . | TGTGCCTGGAGTCCAGGGCGCGTCTATGGCTACACCTTC | CAWSPGRVYGYTF
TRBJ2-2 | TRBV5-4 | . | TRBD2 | TGTGCCAGCAGCTTGGGACTAGCGGGGGGGCCGGAAACCGGGGAGCTGTTTTTT | CASSLGLAGGPETGELFF
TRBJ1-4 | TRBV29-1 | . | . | TGCAGCGTGGAACAGGCTGCAATGAAAAAACTGTTTTTT | CSVEQAAMKKLFF
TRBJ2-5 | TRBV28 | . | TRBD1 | TGTGCCAGCAGTTTCCCCCCGGGGACAGCCTCTCCAAACCAAGAGACCCAGTACTTC | CASSFPPGTASPNQETQYF
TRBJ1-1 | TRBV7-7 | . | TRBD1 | TGTGCCAGCAGCCTAGGGACAGCCGAGTCGAACACTGAAGCTTTCTTT | CASSLGTAESNTEAFF
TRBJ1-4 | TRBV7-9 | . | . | TGTGCCAGCAGCTTAGGTTCGGGAACTAATGAAAAACTGTTTTTT | CASSLGSGTNEKLFF
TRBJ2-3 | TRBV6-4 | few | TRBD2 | TGTGCCAGCAGTGACTCATCGGGGGGGGCCGCAGATACGCAGTATTTT | CASSDSSGGAADTQYF
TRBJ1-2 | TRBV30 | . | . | TGTGCCTGGAGTGTTTCTTTCTATGGCTACACCTTC | CAWSVSFYGYTF
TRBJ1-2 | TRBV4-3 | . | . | TGCGCCAGCAGCCAGTCCCCCGAGGCAAGCTATGGCTACACCTTC | CASSQSPEASYGYTF
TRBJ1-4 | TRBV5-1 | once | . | TGCGCCAGCAGCTTGACAGTAGTAAGAGAAAAACTGTTTTTT | CASSLTVVREKLFF
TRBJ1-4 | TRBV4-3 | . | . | TGCGCCAGCAGCCAGGGCGATCCCACGGCTAATGAAAAACTGTTTTTT | CASSQGDPTANEKLFF
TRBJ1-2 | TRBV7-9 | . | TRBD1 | TGTGCCAGCAGCCCCATTGGTCAGGGGGCAAATGGCTACACCTTC | CASSPIGQGANGYTF